This TCR beta chain was observed in a study of cytomegalovirus exposure and HLA in healthy donors. This clone was found a few times. The PCR used 60 Vbeta and 13 Jbeta primers. Method: immunoSEQ multiplex PCR; TCRdb's copy keeps in-frame clones and lacks some. The sample shows some 160,000 clones, almost 80% of them seen only once. This CDR3 contains 17 residues. From germline, CDR1 is SEHNR and CDR2 FQNEAQ (reference sequence). The V gene lost 5 bases and the J gene lost 1 base, with 21 bases spanning the gap. The chain has TRBV7-9 and TRBJ2-7; a possible D gene is TRBD1 (6 bases). Sequencing used PBMCs. The clonotype originates from a woman aged 25-40 years in good health and CMV-seronegative. This chain's CDR3 is CASSPAGTPGRSYEQYF. In DNA form, the CDR3 reads TGTGCCAGCAGCCCCGCCGGGACACCCGGAAGATCCTACGAGCAGTACTTC.